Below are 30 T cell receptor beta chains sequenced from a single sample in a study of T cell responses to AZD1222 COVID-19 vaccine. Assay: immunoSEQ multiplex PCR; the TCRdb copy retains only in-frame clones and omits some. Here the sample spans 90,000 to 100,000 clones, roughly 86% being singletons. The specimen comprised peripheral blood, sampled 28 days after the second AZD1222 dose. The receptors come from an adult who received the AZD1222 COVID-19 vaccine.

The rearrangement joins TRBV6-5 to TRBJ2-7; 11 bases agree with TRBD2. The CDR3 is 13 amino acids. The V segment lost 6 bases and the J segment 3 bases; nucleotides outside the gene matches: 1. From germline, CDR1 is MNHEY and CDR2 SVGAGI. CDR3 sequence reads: CASSGTSGYEQYF. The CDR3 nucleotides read TGTGCCAGCAGCGGGACTAGCGGCTACGAGCAGTACTTC.

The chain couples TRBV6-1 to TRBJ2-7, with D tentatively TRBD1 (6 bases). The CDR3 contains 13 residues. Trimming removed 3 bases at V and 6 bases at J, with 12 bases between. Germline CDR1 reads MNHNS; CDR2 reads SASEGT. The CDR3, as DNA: TGTGCCAGCAGTGACAGGGGATTCGGCGAGCAGTACTTC. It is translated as CASSDRGFGEQYF.

DNA for the CDR3: TGTGCCAGCAGCGTAGGGGGGACAGGGGGCATTGATACGCAGTATTTT. Amino acids: CASSVGGTGGIDTQYF. The chain links TRBV9 to TRBJ2-3, with TRBD1 identical over 12 bases. CDR1 and CDR2 (germline): SGDLS, YYNGEE. The CDR3 has 16 residues. The V segment lost 0 bases and the J segment 6 bases; nucleotides outside the gene matches: 5.

The CDR3 is CASSPRLAVQETQYF. Here the CDR3 DNA reads TGTGCCAGCAGCCCCCGGCTAGCAGTTCAAGAGACCCAGTACTTC. The rearrangement joins TRBV5-8 to TRBJ2-5; possibly TRBD2 for D (5 bases). Looked up from germline, CDR1 is SGHTS and CDR2 is YDEGEE. With 4 bases removed from V and 2 bases from J, the gap between germline ends came to 15 bases. There are 15 residues in the CDR3.

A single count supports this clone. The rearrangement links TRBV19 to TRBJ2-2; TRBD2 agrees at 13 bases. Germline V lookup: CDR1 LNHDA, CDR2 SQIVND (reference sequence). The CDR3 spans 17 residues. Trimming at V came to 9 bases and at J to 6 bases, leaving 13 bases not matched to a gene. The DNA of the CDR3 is TGTGCCAGCAGGCCCACTAGCGGGAGGGCCGGGGCCGGGGAGCTGTTTTTT. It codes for CASRPTSGRAGAGELFF.

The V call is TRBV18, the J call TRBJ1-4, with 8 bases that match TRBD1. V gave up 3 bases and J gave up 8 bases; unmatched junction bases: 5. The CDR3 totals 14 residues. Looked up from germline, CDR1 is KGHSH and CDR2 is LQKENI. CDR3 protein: CASSPDDRGEKLFF. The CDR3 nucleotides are TGTGCCAGCTCACCCGACGACAGGGGCGAAAAACTGTTTTTT.

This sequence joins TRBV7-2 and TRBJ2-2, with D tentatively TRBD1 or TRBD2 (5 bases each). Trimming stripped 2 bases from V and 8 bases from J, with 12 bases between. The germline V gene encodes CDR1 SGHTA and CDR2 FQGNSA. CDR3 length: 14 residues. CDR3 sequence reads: CASSLFIEGGELFF. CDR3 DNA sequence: TGTGCCAGCAGCTTATTCATCGAGGGGGGGGAGCTGTTTTTT. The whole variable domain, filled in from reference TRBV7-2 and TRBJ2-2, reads GAGVSQSPSNKVTEKGKDVELRCDPISGHTALYWYRQSLGQGLEFLIYFQGNSAPDKSGLPSDRFSAERTGGSVSTLTIQRTQQEDSAVYLCASSLFIEGGELFFGEGSRLTVL.

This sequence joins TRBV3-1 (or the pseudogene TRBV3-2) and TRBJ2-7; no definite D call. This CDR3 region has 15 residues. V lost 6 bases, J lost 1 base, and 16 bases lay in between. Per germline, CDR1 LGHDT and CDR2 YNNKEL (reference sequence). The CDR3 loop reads CASSLDPSRSYEQYF. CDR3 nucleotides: TGTGCCAGCAGTCTGGACCCTAGTCGTTCCTACGAGCAGTACTTC.

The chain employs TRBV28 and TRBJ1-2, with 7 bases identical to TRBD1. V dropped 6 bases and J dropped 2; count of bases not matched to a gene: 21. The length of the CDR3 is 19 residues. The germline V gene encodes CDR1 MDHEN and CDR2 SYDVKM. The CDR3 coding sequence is TGTGCCAGCAGGATGTCCGGAGTAGATGGACAGGCTTGGAACTATGGCTACACCTTC. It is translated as CASRMSGVDGQAWNYGYTF.

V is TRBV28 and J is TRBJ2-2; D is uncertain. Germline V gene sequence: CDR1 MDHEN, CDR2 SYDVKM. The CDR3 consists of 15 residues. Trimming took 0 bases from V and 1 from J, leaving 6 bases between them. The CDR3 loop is CASSLWRVNTGELFF. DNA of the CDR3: TGTGCCAGCAGTTTATGGCGAGTGAACACCGGGGAGCTGTTTTTT.

The DNA of the CDR3 is TGTGCCAGTAGTATGGTTGAAAAACTGTTTTTT. It codes for CASSMVEKLFF. The J gene is TRBJ1-4, the V gene TRBV19; no firm D call. Between the trimmed V and J ends, which lost 3 bases and 7 bases, there was a span of 3 bases. Germline-derived CDR1 and CDR2 are LNHDA and SQIVND (reference sequence). The CDR3 extends over 11 amino acids.

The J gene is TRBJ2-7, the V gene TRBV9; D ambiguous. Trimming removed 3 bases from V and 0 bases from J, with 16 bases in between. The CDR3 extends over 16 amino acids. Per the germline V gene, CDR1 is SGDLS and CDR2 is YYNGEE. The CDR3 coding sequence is TGTGCCAGCAGCGCGGAGAACACTATGAGCTCCTACGAGCAGTACTTC. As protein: CASSAENTMSSYEQYF. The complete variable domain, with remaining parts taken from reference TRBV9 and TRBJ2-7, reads DSGVTQTPKHLITATGQRVTLRCSPRSGDLSVYWYQQSLDQGLQFLIQYYNGEERAKGNILERFSAQQFPDLHSELNLSSLELGDSALYFCASSAENTMSSYEQYFGPGTRLTVT.

The CDR3 here is CASSPEGLAYNEQFF. Written as DNA, the CDR3 is TGTGCCAGCTCACCAGAAGGGCTCGCCTACAATGAGCAGTTCTTC. The chain is built from TRBV18 and TRBJ2-1; no clear D. The germline gives CDR1 KGHSH, CDR2 LQKENI. Trimming removed 2 bases at V and 2 bases at J, with 10 bases between. The CDR3 contains 15 residues.

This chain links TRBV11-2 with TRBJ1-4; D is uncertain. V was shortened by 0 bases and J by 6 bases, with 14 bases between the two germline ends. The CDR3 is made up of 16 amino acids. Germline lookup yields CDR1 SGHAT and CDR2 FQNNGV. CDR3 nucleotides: TGTGCCAGCAGCTTAGATCGAGCTTCTTCAGATGAAAAACTGTTTTTT. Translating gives CASSLDRASSDEKLFF. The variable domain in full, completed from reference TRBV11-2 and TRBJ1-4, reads EAGVAQSPRYKIIEKRQSVAFWCNPISGHATLYWYQQILGQGPKLLIQFQNNGVVDDSQLPKDRFSAERLKGVDSTLKIQPAKLEDSAVYLCASSLDRASSDEKLFFGSGTQLSVL.

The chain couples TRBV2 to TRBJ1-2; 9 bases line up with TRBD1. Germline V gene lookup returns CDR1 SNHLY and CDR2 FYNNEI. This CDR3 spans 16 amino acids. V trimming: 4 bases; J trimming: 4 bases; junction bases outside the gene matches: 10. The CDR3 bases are TGTGCCAGCAGTGTAGAACAGGGGGCAAGGGGCTATGGCTACACCTTC. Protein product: CASSVEQGARGYGYTF.

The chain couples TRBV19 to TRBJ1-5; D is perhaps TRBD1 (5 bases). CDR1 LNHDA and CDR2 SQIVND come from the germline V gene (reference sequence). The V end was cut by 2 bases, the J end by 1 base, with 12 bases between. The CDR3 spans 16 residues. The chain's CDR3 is CASSITSWGSNQPQHF. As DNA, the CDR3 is TGTGCCAGTAGTATAACTTCATGGGGGAGCAATCAGCCCCAGCATTTT. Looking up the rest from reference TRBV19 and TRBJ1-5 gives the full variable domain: DGGITQSPKYLFRKEGQNVTLSCEQNLNHDAMYWYRQDPGQGLRLIYYSQIVNDFQKGDIAEGYSVSREKKESFPLTVTSAQKNPTAFYLCASSITSWGSNQPQHFGDGTRLSIL.

For the CDR3, the DNA is TGTGCCAGCTCACCAAGGATGGCTAGCGGTTACAATGAGCAGTTCTTC. Translating it yields CASSPRMASGYNEQFF. The V and J genes are TRBV18 and TRBJ2-1, with TRBD2 identical over 7 bases. CDR3 length equals 16 residues. Germline CDR1 reads KGHSH; CDR2 reads LQKENI. V was pared by 2 bases and J by 4 bases, with 8 bases of the junction left unmatched.

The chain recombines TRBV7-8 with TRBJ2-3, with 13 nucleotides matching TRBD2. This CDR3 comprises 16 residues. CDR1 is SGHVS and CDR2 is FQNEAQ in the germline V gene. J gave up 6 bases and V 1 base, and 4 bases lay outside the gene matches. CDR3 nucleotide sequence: TGTGCCAGCAGCTTAGAACTAGCGGGAGGGGGGGATACGCAGTATTTT. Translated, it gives CASSLELAGGGDTQYF.

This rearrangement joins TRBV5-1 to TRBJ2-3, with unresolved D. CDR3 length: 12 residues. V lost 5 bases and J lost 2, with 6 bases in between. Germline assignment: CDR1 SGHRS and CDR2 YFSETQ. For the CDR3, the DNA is TGCGCCAGCAGGATTAACACAGATACGCAGTATTTT. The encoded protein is CASRINTDTQYF.

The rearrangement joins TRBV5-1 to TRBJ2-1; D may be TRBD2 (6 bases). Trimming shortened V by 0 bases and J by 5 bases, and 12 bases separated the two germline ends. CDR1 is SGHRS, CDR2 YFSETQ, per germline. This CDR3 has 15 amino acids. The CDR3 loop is CASSLEGLLDNEQFF. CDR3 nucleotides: TGCGCCAGCAGCTTGGAGGGACTCCTGGACAATGAGCAGTTCTTC.

Here the CDR3 reads CASSLGQGHYGYTF. In DNA form, the CDR3 reads TGTGCCAGCAGCTTGGGACAGGGTCACTATGGCTACACCTTC. The chain recombines TRBV7-8 with TRBJ1-2, with TRBD1 matching 9 bases. Germline V gives CDR1 SGHVS, CDR2 FQNEAQ. After removal of 3 bases from V and 3 bases from J, the junction contained 2 bases not matched to a gene. This CDR3 contains 14 residues.

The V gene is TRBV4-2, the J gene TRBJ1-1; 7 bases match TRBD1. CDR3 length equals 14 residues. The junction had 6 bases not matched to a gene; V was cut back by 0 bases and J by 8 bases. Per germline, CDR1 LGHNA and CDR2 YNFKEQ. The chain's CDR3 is CASSQERLGGEAFF. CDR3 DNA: TGTGCCAGCAGCCAAGAACGGTTAGGGGGCGAAGCTTTCTTT.

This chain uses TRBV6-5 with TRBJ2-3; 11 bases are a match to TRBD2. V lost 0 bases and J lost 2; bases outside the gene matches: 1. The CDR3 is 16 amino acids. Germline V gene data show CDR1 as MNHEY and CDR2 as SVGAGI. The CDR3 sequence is CASSYSTSGATDTQYF. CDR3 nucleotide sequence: TGTGCCAGCAGTTACTCGACTAGCGGGGCCACAGATACGCAGTATTTT.

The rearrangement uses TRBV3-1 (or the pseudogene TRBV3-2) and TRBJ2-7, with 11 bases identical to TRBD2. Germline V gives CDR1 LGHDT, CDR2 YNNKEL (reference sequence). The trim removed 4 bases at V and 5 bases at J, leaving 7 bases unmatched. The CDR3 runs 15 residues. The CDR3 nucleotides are TGTGCCAGCAGCCCGCTAGCGGGAGGCAACCACGAGCAGTACTTC. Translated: CASSPLAGGNHEQYF.

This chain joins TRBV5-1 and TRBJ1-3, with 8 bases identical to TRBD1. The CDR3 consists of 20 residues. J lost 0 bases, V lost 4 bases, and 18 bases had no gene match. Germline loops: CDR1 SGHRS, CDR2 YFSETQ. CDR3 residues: CASSPDGTGFGTASGNTIYF. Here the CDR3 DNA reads TGCGCCAGCAGCCCAGACGGGACAGGATTTGGTACTGCCTCTGGAAACACCATATATTTT.

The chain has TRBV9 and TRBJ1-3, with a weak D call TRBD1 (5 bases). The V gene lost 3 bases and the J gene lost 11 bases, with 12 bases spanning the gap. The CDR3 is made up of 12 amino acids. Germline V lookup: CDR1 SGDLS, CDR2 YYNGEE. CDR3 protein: CASSARGGAIYF. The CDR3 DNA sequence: TGTGCCAGCAGCGCCCGCGGGGGGGCCATATATTTT.

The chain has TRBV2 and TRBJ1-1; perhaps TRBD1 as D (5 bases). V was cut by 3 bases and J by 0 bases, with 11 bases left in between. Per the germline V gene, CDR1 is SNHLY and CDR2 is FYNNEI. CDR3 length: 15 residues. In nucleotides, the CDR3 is TGTGCCAGCAGTGATTTCGGACATTTGAACACTGAAGCTTTCTTT. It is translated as CASSDFGHLNTEAFF.

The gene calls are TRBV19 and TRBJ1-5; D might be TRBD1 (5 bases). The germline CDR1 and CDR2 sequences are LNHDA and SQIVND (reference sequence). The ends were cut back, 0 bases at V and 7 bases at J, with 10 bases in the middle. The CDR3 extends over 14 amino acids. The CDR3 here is CASSIDQGRQPQHF. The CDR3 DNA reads TGTGCCAGTAGTATAGATCAGGGCCGGCAGCCCCAGCATTTT. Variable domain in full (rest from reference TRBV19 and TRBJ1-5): DGGITQSPKYLFRKEGQNVTLSCEQNLNHDAMYWYRQDPGQGLRLIYYSQIVNDFQKGDIAEGYSVSREKKESFPLTVTSAQKNPTAFYLCASSIDQGRQPQHFGDGTRLSIL.

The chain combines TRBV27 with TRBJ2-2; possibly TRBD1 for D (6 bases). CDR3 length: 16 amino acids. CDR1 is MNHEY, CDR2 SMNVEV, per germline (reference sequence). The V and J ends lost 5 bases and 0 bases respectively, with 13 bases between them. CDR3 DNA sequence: TGTGCCAGCAGTCCGCCGACAGGTTCGAACACCGGGGAGCTGTTTTTT. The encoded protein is CASSPPTGSNTGELFF.

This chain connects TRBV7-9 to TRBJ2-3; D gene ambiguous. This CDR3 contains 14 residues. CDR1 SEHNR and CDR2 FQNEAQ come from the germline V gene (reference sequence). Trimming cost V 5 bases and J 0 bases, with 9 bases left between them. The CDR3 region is CASSPRASTDTQYF. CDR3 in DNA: TGTGCCAGCAGCCCGAGAGCTAGCACAGATACGCAGTATTTT.